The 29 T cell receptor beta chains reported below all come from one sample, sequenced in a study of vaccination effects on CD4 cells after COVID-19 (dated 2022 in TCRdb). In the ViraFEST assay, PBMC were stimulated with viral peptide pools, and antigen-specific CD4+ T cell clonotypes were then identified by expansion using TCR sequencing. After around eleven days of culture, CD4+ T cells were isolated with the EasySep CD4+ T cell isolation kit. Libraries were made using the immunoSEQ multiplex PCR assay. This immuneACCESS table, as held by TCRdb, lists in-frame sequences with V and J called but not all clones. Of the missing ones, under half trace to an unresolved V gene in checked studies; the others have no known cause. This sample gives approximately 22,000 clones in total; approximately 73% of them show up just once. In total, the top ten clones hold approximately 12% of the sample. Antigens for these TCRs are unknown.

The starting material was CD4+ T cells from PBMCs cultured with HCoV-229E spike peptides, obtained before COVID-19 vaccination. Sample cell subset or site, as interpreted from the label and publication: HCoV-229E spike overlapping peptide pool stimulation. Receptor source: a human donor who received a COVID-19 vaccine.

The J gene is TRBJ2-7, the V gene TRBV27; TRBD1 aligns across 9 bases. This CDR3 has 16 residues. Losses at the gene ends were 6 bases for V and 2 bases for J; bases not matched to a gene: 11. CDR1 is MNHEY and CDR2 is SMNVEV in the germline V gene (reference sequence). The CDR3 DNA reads TGTGCCAGCAGGGAACAGGGGGCTTTATCCGCCTACGAGCAGTACTTC. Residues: CASREQGALSAYEQYF.

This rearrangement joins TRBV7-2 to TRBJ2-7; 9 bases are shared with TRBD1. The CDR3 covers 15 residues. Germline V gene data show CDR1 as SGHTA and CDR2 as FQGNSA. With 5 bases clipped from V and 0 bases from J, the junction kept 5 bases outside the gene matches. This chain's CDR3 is CASSQSGQGSYEQYF. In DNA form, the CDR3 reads TGTGCCAGCAGCCAGTCGGGACAGGGCTCCTACGAGCAGTACTTC.

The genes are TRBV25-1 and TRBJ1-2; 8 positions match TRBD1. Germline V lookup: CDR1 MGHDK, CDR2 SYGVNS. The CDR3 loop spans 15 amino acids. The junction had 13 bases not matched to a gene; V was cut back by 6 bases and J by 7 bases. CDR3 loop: CASSPSDRGRLGYTF. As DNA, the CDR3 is TGTGCCAGCAGCCCCTCCGACAGGGGAAGACTTGGCTACACCTTC.

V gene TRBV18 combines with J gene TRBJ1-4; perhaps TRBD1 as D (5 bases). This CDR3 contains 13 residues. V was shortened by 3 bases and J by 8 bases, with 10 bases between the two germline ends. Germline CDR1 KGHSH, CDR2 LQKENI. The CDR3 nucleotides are TGTGCCAGCTCACCGTCTGGGGGGGAAAAACTGTTTTTT. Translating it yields CASSPSGGEKLFF.

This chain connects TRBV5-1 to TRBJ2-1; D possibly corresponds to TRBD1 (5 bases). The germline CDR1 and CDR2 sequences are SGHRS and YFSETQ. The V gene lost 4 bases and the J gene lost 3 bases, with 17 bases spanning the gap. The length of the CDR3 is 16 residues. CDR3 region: CASSRTPRGSYNEQFF. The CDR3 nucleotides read TGCGCCAGCAGCCGGACCCCTAGGGGCAGCTACAATGAGCAGTTCTTC.

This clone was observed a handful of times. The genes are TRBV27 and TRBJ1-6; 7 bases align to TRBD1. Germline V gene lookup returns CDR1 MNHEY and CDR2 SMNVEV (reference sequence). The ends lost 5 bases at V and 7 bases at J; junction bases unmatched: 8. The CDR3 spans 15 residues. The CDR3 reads CASSTPGQRNSPLHF. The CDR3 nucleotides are TGTGCCAGCAGTACCCCGGGACAGCGGAATTCACCCCTCCACTTT.

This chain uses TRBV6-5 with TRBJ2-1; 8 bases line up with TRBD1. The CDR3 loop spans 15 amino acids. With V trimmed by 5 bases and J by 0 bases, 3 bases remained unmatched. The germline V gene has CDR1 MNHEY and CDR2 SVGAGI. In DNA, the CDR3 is TGTGCCAGCAGTCGCCAGGGGGCCTCCTACAATGAGCAGTTCTTC. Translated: CASSRQGASYNEQFF.

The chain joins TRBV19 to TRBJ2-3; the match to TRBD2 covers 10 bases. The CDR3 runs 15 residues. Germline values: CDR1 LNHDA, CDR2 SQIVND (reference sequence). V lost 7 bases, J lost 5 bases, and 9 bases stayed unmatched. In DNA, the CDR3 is TGTGCCAGTAAGCGACAACTAGCGGGGAAAGATACGCAGTATTTT. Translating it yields CASKRQLAGKDTQYF.

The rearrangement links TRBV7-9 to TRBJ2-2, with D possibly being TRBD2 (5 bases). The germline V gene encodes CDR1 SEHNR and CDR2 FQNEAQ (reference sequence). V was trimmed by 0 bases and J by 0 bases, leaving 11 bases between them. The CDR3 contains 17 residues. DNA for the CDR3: TGTGCCAGCAGCTTAGCGAGTACTAGTTCGAACACCGGGGAGCTGTTTTTT. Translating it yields CASSLASTSSNTGELFF.

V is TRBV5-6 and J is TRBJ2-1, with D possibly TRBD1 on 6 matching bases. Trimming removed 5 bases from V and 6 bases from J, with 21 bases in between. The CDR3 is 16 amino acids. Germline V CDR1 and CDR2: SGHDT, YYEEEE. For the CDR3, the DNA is TGTGCCAGCAGTTCTCTAACTACAGGGTTTGGCAATGAGCAGTTCTTC. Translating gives CASSSLTTGFGNEQFF.

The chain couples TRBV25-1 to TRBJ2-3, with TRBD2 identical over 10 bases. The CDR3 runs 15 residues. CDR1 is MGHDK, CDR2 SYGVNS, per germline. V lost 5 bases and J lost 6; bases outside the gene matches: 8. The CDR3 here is CASSFGLAGVDTQYF. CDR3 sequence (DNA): TGTGCCAGCAGTTTCGGGCTAGCGGGAGTCGATACGCAGTATTTT.

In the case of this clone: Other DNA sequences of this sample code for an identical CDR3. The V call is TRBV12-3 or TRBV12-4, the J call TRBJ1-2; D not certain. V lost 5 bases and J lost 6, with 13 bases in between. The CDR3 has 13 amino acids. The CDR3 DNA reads TGTGCCAGCAGTCTAAGACCCGGGGATGGCTACACCTTC. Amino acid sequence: CASSLRPGDGYTF.

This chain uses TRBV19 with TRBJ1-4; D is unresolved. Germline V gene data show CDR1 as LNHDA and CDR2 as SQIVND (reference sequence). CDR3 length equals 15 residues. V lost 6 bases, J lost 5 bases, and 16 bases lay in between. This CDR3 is CASRRTPTANEKLFF. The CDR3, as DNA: TGTGCCAGTAGGAGGACTCCTACAGCAAATGAAAAACTGTTTTTT. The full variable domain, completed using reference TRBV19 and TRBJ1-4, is DGGITQSPKYLFRKEGQNVTLSCEQNLNHDAMYWYRQDPGQGLRLIYYSQIVNDFQKGDIAEGYSVSREKKESFPLTVTSAQKNPTAFYLCASRRTPTANEKLFFGSGTQLSVL.

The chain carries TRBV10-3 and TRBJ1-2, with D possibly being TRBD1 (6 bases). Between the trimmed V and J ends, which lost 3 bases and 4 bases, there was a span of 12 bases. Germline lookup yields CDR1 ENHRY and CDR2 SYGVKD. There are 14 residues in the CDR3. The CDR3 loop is CAISEPDSSYGYTF. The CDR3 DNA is TGTGCCATCAGTGAACCGGACAGCTCCTATGGCTACACCTTC.

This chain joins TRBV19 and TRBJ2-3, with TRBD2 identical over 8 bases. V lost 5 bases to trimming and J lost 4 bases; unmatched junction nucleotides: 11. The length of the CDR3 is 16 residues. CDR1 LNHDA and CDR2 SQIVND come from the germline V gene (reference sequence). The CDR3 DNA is TGTGCCAGTAGTTATAGACCGGGACTAGTATCAGATACGCAGTATTTT. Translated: CASSYRPGLVSDTQYF.

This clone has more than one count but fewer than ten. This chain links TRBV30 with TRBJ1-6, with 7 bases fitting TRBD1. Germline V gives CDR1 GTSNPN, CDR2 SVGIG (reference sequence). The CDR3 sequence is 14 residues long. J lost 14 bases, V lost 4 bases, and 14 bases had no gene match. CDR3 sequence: CAWTNRGPVLSLHF. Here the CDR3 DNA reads TGTGCCTGGACAAACAGGGGCCCCGTGTTATCCCTCCACTTT.

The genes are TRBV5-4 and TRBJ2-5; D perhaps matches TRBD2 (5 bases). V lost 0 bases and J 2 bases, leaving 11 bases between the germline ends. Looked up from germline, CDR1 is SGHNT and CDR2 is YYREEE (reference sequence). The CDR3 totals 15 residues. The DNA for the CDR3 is TGTGCCAGCAGCTTGGGAGGGTTTAGGCAAGAGACCCAGTACTTC. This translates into CASSLGGFRQETQYF.

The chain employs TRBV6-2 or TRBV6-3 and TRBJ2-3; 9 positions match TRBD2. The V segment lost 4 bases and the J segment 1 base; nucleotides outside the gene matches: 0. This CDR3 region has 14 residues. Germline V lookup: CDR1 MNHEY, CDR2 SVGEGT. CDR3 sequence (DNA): TGTGCCAGCAGTTGGACTAGCGGCACAGATACGCAGTATTTT. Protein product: CASSWTSGTDTQYF.

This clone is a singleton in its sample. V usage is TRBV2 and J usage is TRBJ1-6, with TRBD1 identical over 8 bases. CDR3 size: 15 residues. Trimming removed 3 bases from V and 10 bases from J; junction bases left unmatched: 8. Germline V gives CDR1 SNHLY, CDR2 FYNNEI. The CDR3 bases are TGTGCCAGCAGTGAGTCAGGACAGGGAAGGTCACCCCTCCACTTT. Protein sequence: CASSESGQGRSPLHF.

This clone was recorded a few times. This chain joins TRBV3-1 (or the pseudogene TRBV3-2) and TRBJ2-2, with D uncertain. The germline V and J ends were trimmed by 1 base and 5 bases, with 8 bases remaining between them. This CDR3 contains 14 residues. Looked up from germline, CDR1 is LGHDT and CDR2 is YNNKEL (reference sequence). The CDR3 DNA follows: TGTGCCAGCAGCCAAGGTGTAGGTACCGGGGAGCTGTTTTTT. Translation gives CASSQGVGTGELFF.

CDR3 loop: CAWSARYEQYF. The CDR3 nucleotides read TGTGCCTGGAGTGCCCGATACGAGCAGTACTTC. V is TRBV30 and J is TRBJ2-7; D is unclear. Germline V CDR1 and CDR2: GTSNPN, SVGIG (reference sequence). The CDR3 is 11 amino acids. V was pared by 1 base and J by 4 bases, with 5 bases between.

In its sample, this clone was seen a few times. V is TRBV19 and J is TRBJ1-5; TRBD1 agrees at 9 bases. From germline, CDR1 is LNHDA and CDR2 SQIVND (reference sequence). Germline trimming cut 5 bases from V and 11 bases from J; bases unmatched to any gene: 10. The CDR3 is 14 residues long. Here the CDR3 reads CASSVIGGQGSQHF. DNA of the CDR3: TGTGCCAGTAGTGTGATAGGTGGACAGGGGTCCCAGCATTTT.

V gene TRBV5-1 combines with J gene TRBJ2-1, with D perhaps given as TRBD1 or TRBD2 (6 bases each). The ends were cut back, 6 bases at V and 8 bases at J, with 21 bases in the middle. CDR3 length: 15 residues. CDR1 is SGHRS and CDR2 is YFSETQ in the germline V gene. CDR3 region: CASTDAGDWFDEQFF. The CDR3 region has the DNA TGCGCCAGCACTGATGCAGGGGACTGGTTTGATGAGCAGTTCTTC.

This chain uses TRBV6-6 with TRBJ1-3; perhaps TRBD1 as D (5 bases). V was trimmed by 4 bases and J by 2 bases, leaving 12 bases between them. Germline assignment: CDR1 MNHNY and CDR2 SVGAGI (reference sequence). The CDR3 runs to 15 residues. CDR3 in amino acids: CASSLWGEAGNTIYF. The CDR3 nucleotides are TGTGCCAGCAGTTTATGGGGGGAGGCTGGAAACACCATATATTTT.

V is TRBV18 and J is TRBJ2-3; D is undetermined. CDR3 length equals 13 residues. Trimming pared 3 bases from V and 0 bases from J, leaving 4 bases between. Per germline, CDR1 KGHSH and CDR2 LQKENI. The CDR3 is CASSPLSTDTQYF. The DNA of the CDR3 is TGTGCCAGCTCACCTTTGAGCACAGATACGCAGTATTTT.

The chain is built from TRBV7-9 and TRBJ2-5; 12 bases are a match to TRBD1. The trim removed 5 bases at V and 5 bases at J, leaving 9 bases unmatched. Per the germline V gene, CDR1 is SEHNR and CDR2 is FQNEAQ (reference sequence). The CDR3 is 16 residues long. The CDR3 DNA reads TGTGCCAGCAGCGCCGGGACAGGGGGCTTCCTGGAGACCCAGTACTTC. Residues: CASSAGTGGFLETQYF.

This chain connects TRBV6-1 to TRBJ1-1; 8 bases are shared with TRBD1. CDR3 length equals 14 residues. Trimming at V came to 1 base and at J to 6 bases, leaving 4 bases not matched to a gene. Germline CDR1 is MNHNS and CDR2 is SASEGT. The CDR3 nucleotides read TGTGCCAGCAGTGAAGGGACAGGGTACGCTGAAGCTTTCTTT. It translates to CASSEGTGYAEAFF.

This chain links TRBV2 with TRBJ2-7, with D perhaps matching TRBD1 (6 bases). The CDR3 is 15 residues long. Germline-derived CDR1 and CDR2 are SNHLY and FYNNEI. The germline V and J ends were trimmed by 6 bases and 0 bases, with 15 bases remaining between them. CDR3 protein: CASRLEQGISYEQYF. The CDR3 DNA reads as TGTGCCAGCAGGCTAGAACAGGGTATCTCCTACGAGCAGTACTTC.

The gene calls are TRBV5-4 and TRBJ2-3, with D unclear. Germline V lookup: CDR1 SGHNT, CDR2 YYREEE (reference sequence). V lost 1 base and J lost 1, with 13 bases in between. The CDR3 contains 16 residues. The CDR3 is CASSLRLVQGTDTQYF. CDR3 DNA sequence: TGTGCCAGCAGCTTGCGGTTGGTGCAGGGCACAGATACGCAGTATTTT.